These 14 T cell receptor beta chains were all obtained from the same sample, sequenced in a study of Graves' ophthalmopathy and Graves' hyperthyroidism. TCR beta CDR3 amplification used RNA transcripts. An initial RT-PCR round employing HTBI primers preceded a second-round multiplex PCR. TCRdb analysed the multiplex PCR reads with MiXCR anew, one entry per CDR3 protein. The sample records some 1.1 million distinct CDR3 sequences, about 40% being singletons. The sample was peripheral blood or thyroid tissue (not recorded which). The receptors come from an adult man with Graves' hyperthyroidism.

The sample holds a few counts of this clonotype. The chain combines TRBV5-1 with TRBJ2-5; possible D gene TRBD1, 5 bases. The CDR3 covers 14 residues. Germline CDR1 reads SGHRS; CDR2 reads YFSETQ. V was cut by 3 bases and J by 3 bases, with 12 bases left in between. The CDR3 DNA follows: TGCGCCAGCAGCTATGAAGGGGCAAAAGAGACCCAGTACTTC. This sequence encodes CASSYEGAKETQYF.

This clonotype was recorded only once. The rearrangement joins TRBV7-3 to TRBJ1-2, with TRBD1 as a possible D gene (5 bases). This CDR3 has 12 amino acids. Trimming left V 5 bases short and J 14 bases short, with 18 bases between. The germline gives CDR1 SGHTA, CDR2 FQGTGA. The DNA of the CDR3 is TGTGCCAGCAGCGACAGTTCTTGGCTCAGGACCTTC. Translation: CASSDSSWLRTF.

This clonotype has a handful of counts. The J gene is TRBJ2-7, the V gene TRBV12-3 or TRBV12-4, with D maybe TRBD2 (5 bases). V shed 0 bases and J shed 3 bases, with 12 bases lying between them. CDR3 length: 15 residues. The CDR3 protein is CASSLAPEGVYEQYF. For the CDR3, the DNA is TGTGCCAGCAGTTTAGCCCCAGAGGGCGTCTACGAGCAGTACTTC.

J is TRBJ1-6 and V is TRBV20-1; D not resolved. The CDR3 runs 12 residues. The V end lost 0 bases, the J end lost 19 bases, and 16 bases lay between the germline ends. Per germline, CDR1 DFQATT and CDR2 SNEGSKA (reference sequence). The CDR3 region is CSARDATIPSHF. The DNA for the CDR3 is TGCAGTGCTAGAGACGCGACGATCCCCTCGCACTTT.

The genes are TRBV10-3 and TRBJ1-4, with D possibly TRBD1 on 5 matching bases. CDR3 size: 15 residues. V was shortened by 2 bases and J by 6 bases, with 13 bases between the two germline ends. Per the germline V gene, CDR1 is ENHRY and CDR2 is SYGVKD. The CDR3 nucleotides read TGTGCCATCAGTGAGGGGCAGTCGGGGGATGAAAAACTGTTTTTT. Translated, it gives CAISEGQSGDEKLFF.

The rearrangement uses TRBV2 and TRBJ2-7; 9 bases match TRBD1. The germline V gene has CDR1 SNHLY and CDR2 FYNNEI. The CDR3 consists of 14 residues. With V trimmed by 0 bases and J by 12 bases, 9 bases remained unmatched. The CDR3 region is CASSEALWGTGWYF. The CDR3 DNA reads as TGTGCCAGCAGTGAAGCGCTTTGGGGGACAGGGTGGTACTTC.

The chain combines TRBV2 with TRBJ1-2; D is ambiguous. In germline, CDR1 is SNHLY, CDR2 FYNNEI. This CDR3 has 14 amino acids. The CDR3 nucleotides read TGTGCTAGAGATATTCGGCAGAAAGTGTATGGCTACACCTTC. Translating it yields CARDIRQKVYGYTF. Combining the CDR3 with reference TRBV2 and TRBJ1-2 gives the whole variable domain EPEVTQTPSHQVTQMGQEVILRCVPISNHLYFYWYRQILGQKVEFLVSFYNNEISEKSEIFDDQFSVERPDGSNFTLKIRSTKLEDSAMYFCARDIRQKVYGYTFGSGTRLTVV.

This clonotype was counted at least ten times. The chain uses TRBV19 and TRBJ1-5; D is uncertain. The CDR3 covers 14 residues. The germline V and J ends were trimmed by 2 bases and 0 bases, with 5 bases remaining between them. Germline-derived CDR1 and CDR2 are LNHDA and SQIVND (reference sequence). This CDR3 is CASSIRDSNQPQHF. Written as DNA, the CDR3 is TGTGCCAGTAGTATACGGGATAGCAATCAGCCCCAGCATTTT. Full variable domain (remainder filled in from reference TRBV19 and TRBJ1-5): DGGITQSPKYLFRKEGQNVTLSCEQNLNHDAMYWYRQDPGQGLRLIYYSQIVNDFQKGDIAEGYSVSREKKESFPLTVTSAQKNPTAFYLCASSIRDSNQPQHFGDGTRLSIL.

The chain uses TRBV7-8 and TRBJ2-5, with a weak D call TRBD2 (7 bases). The germline V and J ends were trimmed by 5 bases and 5 bases, with 18 bases remaining between them. Germline CDR1 and CDR2: SGHVS and FQNEAQ. The CDR3 consists of 15 residues. The CDR3 protein is CASSRGRSGGETQYF. Here the CDR3 DNA reads TGTGCCAGCAGCCGGGGGCGCTCGGGAGGTGAGACCCAGTACTTC.

This clonotype was observed a few times. The rearrangement joins TRBV12-5 to TRBJ1-2, with a weak D call TRBD1 (5 bases). The CDR3 runs to 15 residues. Per the germline V gene, CDR1 is LGHNT and CDR2 is FRNRAP. V shed 5 bases and J shed 9 bases, with 22 bases lying between them. The CDR3 nucleotides read TGTGCTAGTGGTCCCGATCCGGGACCGATCGGACGCTACACCTTC. It translates to CASGPDPGPIGRYTF.

In its sample, this clonotype was seen many times. CDR3 amino acids: CASSVGLGNQPQHF. DNA of the CDR3: TGTGCCAGCAGCGTAGGTCTAGGGAATCAGCCCCAGCATTTT. V usage is TRBV9 and J usage is TRBJ1-5; D gene uncertain. V lost 0 bases, J lost 4 bases, and 8 bases lay in between. From germline, CDR1 is SGDLS and CDR2 YYNGEE. CDR3 size: 14 residues. The complete variable domain, with remaining parts taken from reference TRBV9 and TRBJ1-5, reads DSGVTQTPKHLITATGQRVTLRCSPRSGDLSVYWYQQSLDQGLQFLIQYYNGEERAKGNILERFSAQQFPDLHSELNLSSLELGDSALYFCASSVGLGNQPQHFGDGTRLSIL.

This clonotype has a single count. V gene TRBV15 combines with J gene TRBJ2-3; D unresolved. Per the germline V gene, CDR1 is LNHNV and CDR2 is YYDKDF (reference sequence). CDR3 length: 11 residues. Trimming removed 8 bases from V and 10 bases from J, with 13 bases in between. Here the CDR3 reads CATGDTQAQYF. CDR3 coding DNA: TGTGCCACCGGCGACACCCAGGCGCAGTATTTT.

V gene TRBV6-5 combines with J gene TRBJ1-2, with D possibly TRBD1 on 6 matching bases. The germline CDR1 and CDR2 sequences are MNHEY and SVGAGI. The CDR3 spans 17 residues. The ends were cut back, 5 bases at V and 1 base at J, with 20 bases in the middle. The CDR3 here is CASSRLDSLLINYGYTF. The CDR3 bases are TGTGCCAGCAGTCGCCTGGACAGCCTACTTATTAACTATGGCTACACCTTC.

The chain uses TRBV2 and TRBJ2-7; D is possibly TRBD1 (7 bases). V gave up 4 bases and J gave up 6 bases, with 13 bases separating them. The CDR3 runs 13 residues. In germline, CDR1 is SNHLY, CDR2 FYNNEI. The CDR3 sequence is CASSAGGYREQYF. The DNA of the CDR3 is TGTGCCAGCAGTGCAGGGGGGTATCGCGAGCAGTACTTC.